Included here is one T cell receptor (beta chain) sequence, with context. The CDR3 consists of 13 residues. Germline-derived CDR1 and CDR2 are MNHEY and SVGAGI. V lost 3 bases and J lost 4, with 9 bases in between. This sample was taken from a study of blood T cell repertoires in COVID-19. Study in general: Both acute and convalescent COVID-19 samples were obtained from the United States, Italy and Spain.

Some clones are missing from TCRdb's copy, which holds only in-frame ones; the method was immunoSEQ multiplex PCR. Here the sample spans about 300,000 clones, under 90% being singletons. The V gene is TRBV6-5, the J gene TRBJ1-1; D is uncertain. Sequencing input: PBMCs or T cells enriched from blood (not recorded which). This clonotype originated in a woman between 18 and 29 years old who had recovered from COVID-19. The CDR3 nucleotides read TGTGCCAGCAGTTATGCGCAGGCCACTGAAGCTTTCTTT. Amino acids: CASSYAQATEAFF.